Listed below are T cell receptor beta chains from one sample, sequenced in a study of shared clonotypes between healthy human individuals. Clones were sequenced by immunoSEQ multiplex PCR, and TCRdb holds only the in-frame ones, with some missing. The table shows approximately 2,300,000 clones, with roughly 92% occurring only once. Material for sequencing was naive CD4+ T cells from PBMCs. The receptors originated from a man younger than 35 in good health. Some clones in this sample may be carry-over from other donors' samples. Each CDR3 is given with its conserved first and last residue. The D gene is left open where the match is weak. Rows may omit the clone size; those that give it use once, few, many or a size class.

V	J	D	size	CDR3	DNA
TRBV28	TRBJ1-1	NA	few	CASSAGGADTEAFF	TGTGCCAGCAGTGCTGGGGGCGCGGACACTGAAGCTTTCTTT
TRBV27	TRBJ2-1	NA	NA	CASSRILGTLYNEQFF	TGTGCCAGCAGTCGCATACTCGGGACACTCTACAATGAGCAGTTCTTC
TRBV5-5	TRBJ2-7	NA	NA	CASSWKPHSEQYF	TGTGCCAGCAGCTGGAAGCCCCATAGCGAGCAGTACTTC
TRBV4-2	TRBJ2-1	NA	NA	CASSQVASPNEQFF	TGTGCCAGCAGCCAAGTCGCTAGCCCCAATGAGCAGTTCTTC
TRBV9	TRBJ2-5	NA	NA	CASSVNGADTTTQYF	TGTGCCAGCAGCGTGAACGGGGCAGATACTACGACCCAGTACTTC
TRBV12-5	TRBJ2-3	NA	NA	CASGLSGTDTQYF	TGTGCTAGTGGTTTGTCAGGGACCGATACGCAGTATTTT
TRBV6-5	TRBJ2-2	NA	once	CASSYSAVYTGELFF	TGTGCCAGCAGTTACTCGGCGGTTTACACCGGGGAGCTGTTTTTT
TRBV6-5	TRBJ1-5	NA	NA	CASSRLFGSNQPQHF	TGTGCCAGCAGCCGCCTTTTTGGAAGCAATCAGCCCCAGCATTTT
TRBV6-5	TRBJ2-7	TRBD2	NA	CASSYSGGRATYEQYF	TGTGCCAGCAGTTACTCTGGGGGGAGGGCTACCTACGAGCAGTACTTC
TRBV28	TRBJ1-1	NA	NA	CASRWAEDSQPETEAFF	TGTGCCAGCAGGTGGGCGGAGGACAGCCAACCAGAGACCGAAGCTTTCTTT